This record covers a single TCR beta chain. This entry is derived from a study of blood T cell repertoires in COVID-19. In the original analysis: Amplified reference gene primers provided the basis for estimating nucleated cell counts. Profiling relied on immunoSEQ multiplex PCR, and the TCRdb table lists in-frame clones only, not all of them. The DNA gave D and trimming, while V, J and clone size come from that table. The data hold roughly 110,000 clones, with approximately 80% observed a single time. V was pared by 10 bases and J by 3 bases, with 6 bases of the junction left unmatched. Germline V gene sequence: CDR1 SGHVS, CDR2 FNYEAQ. CDR3 length equals 14 residues.

The TCR was taken from a human donor in a cohort sampled during active COVID-19. V gene TRBV7-6 combines with J gene TRBJ1-6; 7 nucleotides line up with TRBD1. Sequencing input: peripheral blood. The CDR3 sequence is CATTDRSYNSPLHF. DNA for the CDR3: TGTGCCACAACGGACAGGAGCTATAATTCACCCCTCCACTTT.